This TCR beta chain was sequenced in a study of cytomegalovirus exposure and HLA in healthy donors. The study ran its PCR with 60 Vbeta and 13 Jbeta primers. The method was immunoSEQ multiplex PCR; TCRdb's version includes in-frame clones alone and lacks a portion of them. The repertoire holds 150,000 to 200,000 clones, about 80% seen once, with roughly 5.8% in the top ten. Findings and caveats of the study: One later analysis reportedly identified an Asian-associated ancestry cluster that showed fewer N-insertions than the approximately 710-donor mean. A previous analysis found most TCR beta V segments productive roughly 87% or roughly 30% of the time. The authors later linked a missense DCLRE1C variant to TCR beta V- and J-gene trimming. Rarity marked most TCR sequences, yet some public TCRs occurred in many donors.

For this clone: Its cognate antigen is unknown.

This CDR3 is built from 14 residues. CDR1 and CDR2 (germline): SGHRS, YFSETQ. V gave up 4 bases and J gave up 6 bases; unmatched junction bases: 6. The chain has TRBV5-1 and TRBJ1-5; 8 bases are shared with TRBD1. The specimen was PBMCs. This sequence was found in a man aged 35 to 55 in good health and CMV-seropositive. CDR3 sequence reads: CASSKTGEGQPQHF. DNA of the CDR3: TGCGCCAGCAGCAAGACAGGGGAGGGTCAGCCCCAGCATTTT.